What follows are 5 T cell receptor beta chains derived from one specimen sequenced in a study of blood T cell repertoires in COVID-19. Generated by immunoSEQ multiplex PCR, the TCRdb table keeps only in-frame clones and is missing some. The table has 200,000 to 250,000 clones, roughly 86% seen once; the top ten hold approximately 12%. Sequenced sample: peripheral blood. The receptors here all came from a woman in her thirties or forties with acute or convalescent COVID-19.

The DNA of the CDR3 is TGTGCCAGCAGCACCGACAGTAGCACAGATACGCAGTATTTT. It is translated as CASSTDSSTDTQYF. V usage is TRBV11-2 and J usage is TRBJ2-3; a weak D match, TRBD1 (5 bases). V dropped 5 bases and J dropped 0 bases, with 9 bases sitting between them. Germline CDR1 and CDR2: SGHAT and FQNNGV. The CDR3 contains 14 residues.

The V and J genes are TRBV5-1 and TRBJ2-1; 8 positions match TRBD2. Per germline, CDR1 SGHRS and CDR2 YFSETQ. The V and J ends lost 3 bases and 7 bases, in that order; junction bases with no gene match: 9. The CDR3 length is 15 residues. DNA for the CDR3: TGCGCCAGCAGCTCAATAGCGGGATGGGGGAATGAGCAGTTCTTC. Encoded protein: CASSSIAGWGNEQFF.

The chain carries TRBV19 and TRBJ2-7, with 10 bases lining up with TRBD2. The germline V gene encodes CDR1 LNHDA and CDR2 SQIVND (reference sequence). The trim removed 3 bases at V and 3 bases at J, leaving 11 bases unmatched. The CDR3 consists of 17 residues. CDR3 in amino acids: CASSIEVAGGGNYEQYF. CDR3 coding DNA: TGTGCCAGTAGTATCGAGGTAGCGGGAGGCGGGAACTACGAGCAGTACTTC. Full variable domain (missing parts from reference TRBV19 and TRBJ2-7): DGGITQSPKYLFRKEGQNVTLSCEQNLNHDAMYWYRQDPGQGLRLIYYSQIVNDFQKGDIAEGYSVSREKKESFPLTVTSAQKNPTAFYLCASSIEVAGGGNYEQYFGPGTRLTVT.

The CDR3 spells CASSLRTGYQETQYF. The CDR3 DNA follows: TGTGCCAGCAGCTTGAGGACAGGATACCAAGAGACCCAGTACTTC. This chain joins TRBV7-8 and TRBJ2-5; TRBD1 matches at 7 bases. The germline gives CDR1 SGHVS, CDR2 FQNEAQ. The trim removed 3 bases at V and 0 bases at J, leaving 4 bases unmatched. The CDR3 extends over 15 amino acids. Using reference TRBV7-8 and TRBJ2-5 for the parts outside the CDR3, the full variable domain is GAGVSQSPRYKVAKRGQDVALRCDPISGHVSLFWYQQALGQGPEFLTYFQNEAQLDKSGLPSDRFFAERPEGSVSTLKIQRTQQEDSAVYLCASSLRTGYQETQYFGPGTRLLVL.

The rearrangement uses TRBV7-2 and TRBJ2-7; D gene unclear. The CDR3 contains 13 residues. CDR1 is SGHTA, CDR2 FQGNSA, per germline. V lost 3 bases to trimming and J lost 3 bases, with 9 bases between them. CDR3 region: CASSFPEFYEQYF. CDR3 DNA sequence: TGTGCCAGCAGCTTTCCGGAGTTCTACGAGCAGTACTTC.